This T cell receptor (beta chain) came from a study of regulatory T cells in long-lasting Graves disease. Overall study: Graves' patients with a new diagnosis had received antithyroid drugs under 3 months. Study observations and caveats: It was in persistent disease that TRBV28, TRBJ1-2 and TRBJ2-5 were favored.

According to the study, TCR beta libraries were built with iRepertoire HTBI primers and CDR3-region Arm-PCR. TCRdb recomputed calls from the multiplex PCR reads with MiXCR, one row per CDR3 protein. The table records hundreds of thousands of distinct CDR3 sequences, roughly 15% of them present only once. Specified time point: newly diagnosed GD, antithyroid drugs for less than 3 months. Preparation of the TCR library used RNA extracted from PBMCs. In its sample, this clonotype was seen many times. The antigen remains undetermined. V shed 10 bases and J 18 bases; nucleotides not matched to a gene: 13. The V gene's germline CDR1 is SNHLY and CDR2 FYNNEI. The CDR3 loop spans 12 amino acids. This same sample was also part of a study on T cells in Graves' hyperthyroidism and ophthalmopathy.

The chain combines TRBV2 with TRBJ1-6; 9 bases are shared with TRBD1. Here the sequenced sample was peripheral blood mononuclear cells (PBMCs), taken at new diagnosis, from a patient treated with antithyroid drugs. The receptor was derived from a woman aged 40 to 50 with Graves disease. The CDR3 reads CATQIPGQGGHF. DNA of the CDR3: TGTGCCACACAAATACCGGGACAGGGAGGCCACTTT.